This T cell receptor beta chain was captured by sequencing in a study of PD-L1 blockade in urothelial cancer. General observations from the study: Durable-benefit patients expanded tumor-associated blood clones more at 3 weeks.

Note on this clone: The antigen is undetermined.

Germline CDR1 reads SQVTM; CDR2 reads ANQGSEA. The CDR3 has 14 residues. V was trimmed by 0 bases and J by 6 bases, leaving 14 bases between them. The assay was immunoSEQ multiplex PCR, and TCRdb's table has in-frame clones only and misses some. The data show about 55,000 clones, 77% seen once. The material was PBMCs, obtained around atezolizumab (anti-PD-L1) treatment. This TCR was sampled from a man between 65 and 80 years old with urothelial cancer. The chain carries TRBV29-1 and TRBJ1-2; D uncertain. The CDR3, as DNA: TGCAGCGTTGAAGATCGAGGGAACTACAATGGCTACACCTTC. This codes for CSVEDRGNYNGYTF.